This TCR beta chain emerged from a study of identifying expanded T cells in peripheral blood. Study-level results: Clone count variance between roughly 2-week samples rose with total template count. Differentially abundant clones: around 1.2 between replicates, about 17 at 2 to 3 weeks, roughly 18 at four.

To note about this clone: Its antigen is currently unknown.

The V gene's germline CDR1 is MNHNS and CDR2 SASEGT. V lost 4 bases to trimming and J lost 2 bases, with 12 bases between them. The CDR3 length is 14 residues. No infections or other immune events were documented during collection. Libraries were prepared by immunoSEQ multiplex PCR; TCRdb keeps only in-frame clonotypes and omits some of them. The sample has 84,000 or so clones, over 85% seen once. The receptor was isolated from a person aged 18 to 75 in good health. What was sequenced was blood. V is TRBV6-1 and J is TRBJ2-7; TRBD1 is a possible D gene (6 bases). CDR3 amino acids: CASSAGDTAYEQYF. CDR3 DNA sequence: TGTGCCAGCAGTGCCGGGGACACCGCCTACGAGCAGTACTTC.